The 25 T cell receptor beta chains given below trace back to one sample, sequenced in a study of memory CD4+ T cells and cytomegalovirus serostatus. The repertoire was sequenced with immunoSEQ multiplex PCR; TCRdb's copy has only in-frame clones and lacks some. The sample carries about 54,000 clones, roughly 79% recorded once. Single viable CD3+CD4+CD8-CD45RO+ cells were sorted as the memory CD4+ T cells. The sequenced sample consisted of memory CD4+ T cells from blood. Source of these receptors: an adult in good health and CMV-seronegative.

This clone was seen more than once but under ten times. The CDR3: CASSLIQMNTEAFF. The CDR3 DNA sequence: TGTGCCAGCAGTCTAATACAGATGAACACTGAAGCTTTCTTT. This chain uses TRBV28 with TRBJ1-1, with D unclear. The CDR3 sequence is 14 residues long. Germline V lookup: CDR1 MDHEN, CDR2 SYDVKM. Trimming took 5 bases from V and 0 from J, leaving 10 bases between them.

The gene calls are TRBV7-9 and TRBJ1-2; tentative D call: TRBD1 (6 bases). This CDR3 is 16 amino acids long. CDR1 is SEHNR and CDR2 is FQNEAQ in the germline V gene (reference sequence). Trimming stripped 5 bases from V and 1 base from J, with 17 bases between. CDR3 protein: CASSTEQGGNNYGYTF. CDR3 DNA: TGTGCCAGCAGCACTGAACAGGGAGGCAATAACTATGGCTACACCTTC.

V gene TRBV7-3 combines with J gene TRBJ2-1; TRBD2 aligns across 10 bases. The length of the CDR3 is 16 residues. Trimming took 4 bases from V and 5 from J; bases not matched to a gene: 8. Germline CDR1 SGHTA, CDR2 FQGTGA. CDR3 sequence: CASSSQRGGPNNEQFF. CDR3 bases: TGTGCCAGCAGCTCCCAGCGGGGGGGACCCAACAATGAGCAGTTCTTC.

The rearrangement joins TRBV7-3 to TRBJ2-2, with D hard to call. The length of the CDR3 is 15 residues. V was shortened by 5 bases and J by 2 bases, with 12 bases between the two germline ends. Germline assignment: CDR1 SGHTA and CDR2 FQGTGA. In nucleotides, the CDR3 is TGTGCCAGCAGCCTCGGACCCGACAACACCGGGGAGCTGTTTTTT. Its protein is CASSLGPDNTGELFF.

The V gene is TRBV5-6, the J gene TRBJ1-1, with a tentative D call TRBD1 (6 bases). The CDR3 sequence is 15 residues long. The germline CDR1 and CDR2 sequences are SGHDT and YYEEEE. V gave up 2 bases and J gave up 5 bases, with 16 bases separating them. CDR3 protein: CASSFPSGVETEAFF. The CDR3 nucleotides are TGTGCCAGCAGCTTTCCCTCAGGGGTAGAAACTGAAGCTTTCTTT.

The chain has TRBV5-1 and TRBJ1-3; no reliable D call. Germline V gene data show CDR1 as SGHRS and CDR2 as YFSETQ. The CDR3 has 14 residues. Trimming pared 2 bases from V and 0 bases from J, leaving 6 bases between. The CDR3 here is CASSFGSSGNTIYF. The CDR3 nucleotides are TGCGCCAGCAGCTTCGGAAGCTCTGGAAACACCATATATTTT.

This sequence joins TRBV2 and TRBJ1-1; TRBD1 is a possible D gene (5 bases). Germline V gives CDR1 SNHLY, CDR2 FYNNEI. Deletions cut 8 bases from V and 8 bases from J, with 18 bases between. The CDR3 length is 13 residues. The chain's CDR3 is CASGMGGISEAFF. CDR3 nucleotide sequence: TGTGCCAGCGGGATGGGGGGGATCTCCGAAGCTTTCTTT.

The chain joins TRBV13 to TRBJ2-5, with D hard to call. Germline CDR1 reads PRHDT; CDR2 reads FYEKMQ (reference sequence). The CDR3 has 16 amino acids. The V gene lost 3 bases and the J gene lost 1 base, with 15 bases spanning the gap. The CDR3 sequence: CASSFRTGGPQETQYF. CDR3 bases: TGTGCCAGCAGCTTCAGGACGGGTGGCCCCCAAGAGACCCAGTACTTC.

The V gene is TRBV4-1, the J gene TRBJ1-3, with TRBD1 identical over 8 bases. J gave up 0 bases and V 5 bases, and 6 bases lay outside the gene matches. Germline lookup yields CDR1 MGHRA and CDR2 YSYEKL. This CDR3 spans 16 amino acids. For the CDR3, the DNA is TGCGCCAGCAGCGCGGGACAGGTGTACTCTGGAAACACCATATATTTT. This sequence encodes CASSAGQVYSGNTIYF.

The chain has TRBV7-2 and TRBJ1-1; D might be TRBD1 (5 bases). The germline V gene has CDR1 SGHTA and CDR2 FQGNSA. With 0 bases removed from V and 4 bases from J, the gap between germline ends came to 12 bases. The CDR3 runs to 15 residues. For the CDR3, the DNA is TGTGCCAGCAGCTTAGCGGCGGGGACCGGCACTGAAGCTTTCTTT. Translation gives CASSLAAGTGTEAFF.

The chain joins TRBV19 to TRBJ1-6; D is unresolved. V was shortened by 0 bases and J by 7 bases, with 7 bases between the two germline ends. Germline CDR1 reads LNHDA; CDR2 reads SQIVND (reference sequence). The CDR3 is made up of 14 amino acids. The CDR3 DNA reads TGTGCCAGTAGTATAGAAGGACCGAATTCACCCCTCCACTTT. Translating gives CASSIEGPNSPLHF. The full variable domain, with the rest looked up from reference TRBV19 and TRBJ1-6, is DGGITQSPKYLFRKEGQNVTLSCEQNLNHDAMYWYRQDPGQGLRLIYYSQIVNDFQKGDIAEGYSVSREKKESFPLTVTSAQKNPTAFYLCASSIEGPNSPLHFGNGTRLTVT.

As regards this clone: One end of the junction is discordant with germline, which a read error may explain. The genes are TRBV15 and TRBJ2-7; D gene ambiguous. Germline V gene data show CDR1 as LNHNV and CDR2 as YYDKDF (reference sequence). This CDR3 has 12 residues. Here the CDR3 reads CATSRDRGPQDF. The CDR3 DNA reads as TGTGCCACCAGCAGAGATAGAGGACCTCAAGACTTC. The entire variable domain, with the rest obtained from reference TRBV15 and TRBJ2-7, is as follows: DAMVIQNPRYQVTQFGKPVTLSCSQTLNHNVMYWYQQKSSQAPKLLFHYYDKDFNNEADTPDNFQSRRPNTSFCFLDIRSPGLGDTAMYLCATSRDRGPQDFGPGTRLTVT.

In its sample, this clone was seen a few times. This chain connects TRBV5-1 to TRBJ2-7; D might be TRBD1 (6 bases). The V end was cut by 4 bases, the J end by 0 bases, with 17 bases between. This CDR3 is built from 16 residues. Germline CDR1 is SGHRS and CDR2 is YFSETQ. DNA for the CDR3: TGCGCCAGCAGCGCGAGGGGGACGGGTAGCTCCTACGAGCAGTACTTC. It translates to CASSARGTGSSYEQYF.

The chain employs TRBV7-3 and TRBJ2-3; the D gene is possibly TRBD2 (7 bases). The germline gives CDR1 SGHTA, CDR2 FQGTGA. CDR3 length: 17 residues. Trimming took off 2 bases at V and 3 bases at J, with 18 bases between the two ends. CDR3 in DNA: TGTGCCAGCAGCTTAGCGATGGGGGGGCGAGGTACAGATACGCAGTATTTT. This translates into CASSLAMGGRGTDTQYF.

Regarding this clone: Relative to the germline gene, one junction end is altered; a read error may explain this. This sequence joins TRBV7-7 and TRBJ2-5; the D call may be TRBD1 or TRBD2 (6 bases each). This CDR3 has 14 amino acids. CDR1 is SSHAT and CDR2 is FNYEAQ in the germline V gene (reference sequence). This CDR3 reads CASSLILGGETQYF. The CDR3 DNA is TGTGCTAGCAGCTTAATTTTAGGGGGGGAGACCCAGTACTTC.

The rearrangement uses TRBV5-6 and TRBJ1-1; the D is unclear. Trimming stripped 1 base from V and 1 base from J, with 8 bases between. The CDR3 has 14 amino acids. The V gene's germline CDR1 is SGHDT and CDR2 YYEEEE. The CDR3 loop is CASSLPGPNTEAFF. CDR3 DNA sequence: TGTGCCAGCAGCTTGCCAGGACCGAACACTGAAGCTTTCTTT.

V gene TRBV5-4 combines with J gene TRBJ1-3, with no clear D. This CDR3 is 14 amino acids long. CDR1 SGHNT and CDR2 YYREEE come from the germline V gene (reference sequence). V lost 4 bases and J lost 3, with 11 bases in between. The CDR3 region has the DNA TGTGCCAGCAGCGACCGACAACTTGGAAACACCATATATTTT. This sequence encodes CASSDRQLGNTIYF.

The genes are TRBV27 and TRBJ1-2, with TRBD1 identical over 8 bases. Trimming at V came to 6 bases and at J to 4 bases, leaving 4 bases not matched to a gene. Germline values: CDR1 MNHEY, CDR2 SMNVEV (reference sequence). This CDR3 has 13 residues. CDR3 region: CASRRTGGYGYTF. DNA for the CDR3: TGTGCCAGCAGGAGAACAGGGGGCTATGGCTACACCTTC.

The chain couples TRBV6-5 to TRBJ1-1, with D tentatively TRBD1 (6 bases). The CDR3 loop spans 14 amino acids. Trimming removed 7 bases from V and 6 bases from J, with 18 bases in between. Germline lookup yields CDR1 MNHEY and CDR2 SVGAGI. The CDR3 bases are TGTGCCAGCACCCCTAGGGGGGGGGCAGCTGAAGCTTTCTTT. Its translation: CASTPRGGAAEAFF.

The chain is built from TRBV5-4 and TRBJ1-2; D uncertain. This CDR3 region has 14 residues. The ends were cut back, 4 bases at V and 2 bases at J, with 12 bases in the middle. The V gene's germline CDR1 is SGHNT and CDR2 YYREEE (reference sequence). The CDR3 sequence: CASSPGAGNYGYTF. CDR3 coding DNA: TGTGCCAGCAGCCCCGGAGCGGGGAACTATGGCTACACCTTC.

The J gene is TRBJ2-5, the V gene TRBV10-3, with D perhaps being TRBD1 or TRBD2 (5 bases each). Germline V gives CDR1 ENHRY, CDR2 SYGVKD. Between the trimmed V and J ends, which lost 3 bases and 5 bases, there was a span of 25 bases. This CDR3 region has 18 residues. CDR3 DNA sequence: TGTGCCATCAGTGACCCCGAAGGTTTGGCCAGGGACGAGGAGACCCAGTACTTC. Protein: CAISDPEGLARDEETQYF.

The chain couples TRBV4-3 to TRBJ2-3; D is unresolved. Trimming stripped 2 bases from V and 0 bases from J, with 9 bases between. Germline CDR1 and CDR2: LGHNA and YSLEER. The CDR3 runs to 15 residues. The CDR3 nucleotides read TGCGCCAGCAGCCAAAGGCCGACTAGCACAGATACGCAGTATTTT. Translation: CASSQRPTSTDTQYF.

This chain uses TRBV5-1 with TRBJ1-1; unclear D gene. The V end lost 3 bases, the J end lost 0 bases, and 9 bases lay between the germline ends. Germline V gene lookup returns CDR1 SGHRS and CDR2 YFSETQ. This CDR3 spans 14 amino acids. The CDR3 region has the DNA TGCGCCAGCAGCTACCGGCCAGTGAACACTGAAGCTTTCTTT. It codes for CASSYRPVNTEAFF.

This chain connects TRBV19 to TRBJ1-2, with 7 bases that match TRBD1. Germline CDR1 LNHDA, CDR2 SQIVND (reference sequence). The CDR3 sequence is 15 residues long. After removal of 5 bases from V and 8 bases from J, the junction contained 14 bases not matched to a gene. The CDR3 DNA reads as TGTGCCAGTAGTCCGCCCGGTAGACAGGGATCAGGCTACACCTTC. It encodes CASSPPGRQGSGYTF.

This clone appeared a few times. The gene calls are TRBV6-5 and TRBJ2-7; D gene uncertain. Germline CDR1 MNHEY, CDR2 SVGAGI. V was shortened by 5 bases and J by 9 bases, with 17 bases between the two germline ends. This CDR3 spans 13 amino acids. The CDR3 loop is CASSPRAGIGQYF. The CDR3 DNA sequence: TGTGCCAGCAGTCCCCGCGCAGGCATCGGGCAGTACTTC.